The next 13 T cell receptor beta chains were all read from a single sample in a study of blood T cells in healthy people across ages. Then a second PCR, running roughly 7 to 11 cycles, was carried out with a sample-barcoded 5' primer and a J-beta primer mix. From the 5' RACE reads, TCRdb called clonotypes with MiXCR, one entry per CDR3 protein. The repertoire holds about 690,000 distinct CDR3 sequences, 40% to 45% seen once, with approximately 31% in the top ten. The sequencing input was blood. All receptors derive from a man aged 80 or over in good health.

The table lists this clonotype with a few counts. This chain links TRBV20-1 with TRBJ2-1; 10 bases are shared with TRBD2. The J call is uncertain, as TRBJ2-7 better fits the DNA end. There are 15 residues in the CDR3. Germline V gene lookup returns CDR1 DFQATT and CDR2 SNEGSKA (reference sequence). CDR3 nucleotide sequence: TGCAGTGCTATCCCCTTAGCGGGGGGCTACAATGAGCAGTACTTC. The encoded protein is CSAIPLAGGYNEQYF.

This clonotype was counted at least ten times. The gene calls are TRBV27 and TRBJ2-3; D perhaps matches TRBD1 (6 bases). The germline V gene encodes CDR1 MNHEY and CDR2 SMNVEV (reference sequence). CDR3 length equals 17 residues. Trimming shortened V by 5 bases and J by 7 bases, and 25 bases separated the two germline ends. This CDR3 is CASSPVSTGRTRHTQYF. As DNA, the CDR3 is TGTGCCAGCAGTCCCGTTTCGACAGGACGGACAAGACATACGCAGTATTTT.

In its sample, this clonotype was seen a few times. The chain carries TRBV7-4 and TRBJ2-1, with D tentatively TRBD2 (6 bases). The germline V and J ends were trimmed by 9 bases and 4 bases, with 13 bases remaining between them. This CDR3 contains 13 residues. Per the germline V gene, CDR1 is SGHVT and CDR2 is SQSDAQ. CDR3 amino acids: CARLSGLYNEQFF. The CDR3 coding sequence is TGTGCCAGACTCTCGGGACTTTACAATGAGCAGTTCTTC. Full variable domain (outside the CDR3, taken from reference TRBV7-4 and TRBJ2-1): GAGVSQSPRYKVAKRGRDVALRCDSISGHVTLYWYRQTLGQGSEVLTYSQSDAQRDKSGRPSGRFSAERPERSVSTLKIQRTEQGDSAVYLCARLSGLYNEQFFGPGTRLTVL.

This chain connects TRBV5-4 to TRBJ1-6; D is ambiguous. The V and J ends lost 4 bases and 10 bases respectively, with 18 bases between them. The CDR3 is 15 residues long. CDR1 is SGHNT, CDR2 YYREEE, per germline (reference sequence). The CDR3 spells CASSAGRGIGSPLHF. The CDR3 region has the DNA TGTGCCAGCAGCGCCGGGAGAGGGATAGGGTCACCCCTCCACTTT.

This rearrangement joins TRBV25-1 to TRBJ1-4, with no clear D. The CDR3 extends over 15 amino acids. The V and J ends lost 5 bases and 3 bases respectively, with 13 bases between them. Germline CDR1 and CDR2: MGHDK and SYGVNS. The CDR3 bases are TGTGCCAGCAGTACCATAGGGCAGGCTAATGAAAAACTGTTTTTT. It encodes CASSTIGQANEKLFF.

Ten or more counts support this clonotype. This chain connects TRBV7-2 to TRBJ2-1; 8 bases agree with TRBD2. The CDR3 consists of 16 residues. J gave up 9 bases and V 5 bases, and 15 bases lay outside the gene matches. Germline CDR1 is SGHTA and CDR2 is FQGNSA. CDR3 in DNA: TGTGCCAGCAGCCCTTTCCGCGGGGGGCCGGGAGGTGAGCAGTTCTTC. As protein: CASSPFRGGPGGEQFF.

This clonotype was seen a few times. The CDR3 sequence is CASSIEKGPTDTQYF. In DNA form, the CDR3 reads TGTGCCAGCAGTATCGAGAAAGGTCCCACAGATACGCAGTATTTT. V usage is TRBV6-2 or TRBV6-3 and J usage is TRBJ2-3; D ambiguous. Germline V gene data show CDR1 as MNHEY and CDR2 as SVGEGT. Trimming removed 5 bases from V and 2 bases from J, with 14 bases in between. This CDR3 spans 15 amino acids.

The gene calls are TRBV12-3 or TRBV12-4 and TRBJ1-6, with 7 bases identical to TRBD1. This CDR3 contains 14 residues. Trimming cost V 5 bases and J 8 bases; bases outside gene matches: 6. Here the CDR3 reads CASSLRGFDSPLHF. DNA of the CDR3: TGTGCCAGCAGTCTCAGGGGGTTTGATTCACCCCTCCACTTT.

This clonotype was recorded once. This chain uses TRBV5-1 with TRBJ2-7; TRBD2 matches 8 bases. The CDR3 consists of 15 residues. With V trimmed by 3 bases and J by 5 bases, 10 bases remained unmatched. The V gene's germline CDR1 is SGHRS and CDR2 YFSETQ. CDR3 coding DNA: TGCGCCAGCAGCTCCAAGAGCGGGAGTGGTAACGAGCAGTACTTC. It encodes CASSSKSGSGNEQYF.

The rearrangement joins TRBV5-1 to TRBJ2-3; TRBD2 matches at 9 bases. Looked up from germline, CDR1 is SGHRS and CDR2 is YFSETQ. The trim removed 6 bases at V and 2 bases at J, leaving 4 bases unmatched. The length of the CDR3 is 14 residues. CDR3 in DNA: TGCGCCAGCACCTGGACTAGCGACACAGATACGCAGTATTTT. Its translation is CASTWTSDTDTQYF.

This chain connects TRBV6-2 or TRBV6-3 to TRBJ1-5, with 8 bases identical to TRBD1. CDR1 MNHEY and CDR2 SVGEGT come from the germline V gene. The CDR3 runs 15 residues. Germline trimming cut 8 bases from V and 0 bases from J; bases unmatched to any gene: 6. CDR3 amino acids: CASGQGDISNQPQHF. The DNA of the CDR3 is TGTGCCAGCGGACAGGGAGATATTAGCAATCAGCCCCAGCATTTT.

The chain recombines TRBV6-6 with TRBJ2-1; 8 nucleotides agree with TRBD1. The CDR3 has 15 amino acids. J lost 4 bases, V lost 4 bases, and 6 bases had no gene match. Germline V gives CDR1 MNHNY, CDR2 SVGAGI (reference sequence). The CDR3 here is CASSSDRGLYNEQFF. The CDR3 DNA reads as TGTGCCAGCAGTTCAGACAGGGGACTTTACAATGAGCAGTTCTTC.

The chain employs TRBV27 and TRBJ1-2, with 7 bases fitting TRBD1. This CDR3 has 15 residues. The V segment lost 5 bases and the J segment 4 bases; nucleotides outside the gene matches: 10. CDR1 is MNHEY, CDR2 SMNVEV, per germline (reference sequence). The CDR3 loop is CASSPTGARSYGYTF. The DNA for the CDR3 is TGTGCCAGCAGTCCAACAGGGGCGCGGAGCTATGGCTACACCTTC.